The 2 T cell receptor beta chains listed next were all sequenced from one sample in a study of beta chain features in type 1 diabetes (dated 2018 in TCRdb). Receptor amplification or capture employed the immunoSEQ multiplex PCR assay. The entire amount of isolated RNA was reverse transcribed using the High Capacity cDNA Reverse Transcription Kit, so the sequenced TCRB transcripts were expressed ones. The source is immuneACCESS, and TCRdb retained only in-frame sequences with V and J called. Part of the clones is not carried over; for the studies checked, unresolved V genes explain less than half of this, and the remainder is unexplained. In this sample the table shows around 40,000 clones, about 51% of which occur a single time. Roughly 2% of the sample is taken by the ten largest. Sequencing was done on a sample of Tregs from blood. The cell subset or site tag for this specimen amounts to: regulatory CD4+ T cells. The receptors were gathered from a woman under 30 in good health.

CDR3 in DNA: TGTGCCGGCCTCAGGCAGCGGGAGAACGGGGAGCTGTTTTTT. Translated, it gives CAGLRQRENGELFF. The chain recombines TRBV2 with TRBJ2-2, with 8 positions matching TRBD2. Losses at the gene ends were 11 bases for V and 7 bases for J; bases not matched to a gene: 12. CDR3 size: 14 residues. Germline V CDR1 and CDR2: SNHLY, FYNNEI.

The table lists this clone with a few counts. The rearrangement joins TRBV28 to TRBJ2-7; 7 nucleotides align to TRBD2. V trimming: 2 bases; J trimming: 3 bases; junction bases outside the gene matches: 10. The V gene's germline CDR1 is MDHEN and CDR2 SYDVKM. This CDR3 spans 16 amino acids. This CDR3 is CASSLGGLAGFYEQYF. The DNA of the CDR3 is TGTGCCAGCAGTTTAGGTGGGTTAGCGGGTTTCTACGAGCAGTACTTC.